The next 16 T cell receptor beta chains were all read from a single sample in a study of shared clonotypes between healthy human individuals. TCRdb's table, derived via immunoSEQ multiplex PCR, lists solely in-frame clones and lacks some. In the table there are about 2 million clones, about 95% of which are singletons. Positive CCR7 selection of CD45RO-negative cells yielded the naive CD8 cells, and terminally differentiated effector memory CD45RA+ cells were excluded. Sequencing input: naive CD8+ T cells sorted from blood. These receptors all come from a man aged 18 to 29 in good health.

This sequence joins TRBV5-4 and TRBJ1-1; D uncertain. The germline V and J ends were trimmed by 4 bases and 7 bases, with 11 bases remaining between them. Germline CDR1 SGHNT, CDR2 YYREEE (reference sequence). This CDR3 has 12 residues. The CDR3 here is CASSPMGNEAFF. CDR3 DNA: TGTGCCAGCAGCCCCATGGGGAATGAAGCTTTCTTT.

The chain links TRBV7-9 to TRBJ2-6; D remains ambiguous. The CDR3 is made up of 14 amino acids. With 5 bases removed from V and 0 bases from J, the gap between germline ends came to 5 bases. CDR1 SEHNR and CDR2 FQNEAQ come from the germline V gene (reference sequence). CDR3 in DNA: TGTGCCAGCAGCCGGGTCTCTGGGGCCAACGTCCTGACTTTC. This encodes CASSRVSGANVLTF.

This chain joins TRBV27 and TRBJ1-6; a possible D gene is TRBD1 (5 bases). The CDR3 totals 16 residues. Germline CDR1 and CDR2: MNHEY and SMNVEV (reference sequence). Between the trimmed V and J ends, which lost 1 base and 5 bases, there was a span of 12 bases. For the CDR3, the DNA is TGTGCCAGCAGTTTATGGCCGGGGACGGATAATTCACCCCTCCACTTT. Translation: CASSLWPGTDNSPLHF.

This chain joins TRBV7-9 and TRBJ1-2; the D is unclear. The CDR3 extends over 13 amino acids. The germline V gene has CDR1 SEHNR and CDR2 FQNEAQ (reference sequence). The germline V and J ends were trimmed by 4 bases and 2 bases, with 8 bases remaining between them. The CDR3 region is CASSSGLNYGYTF. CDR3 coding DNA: TGTGCCAGCAGCTCCGGACTAAACTATGGCTACACCTTC.

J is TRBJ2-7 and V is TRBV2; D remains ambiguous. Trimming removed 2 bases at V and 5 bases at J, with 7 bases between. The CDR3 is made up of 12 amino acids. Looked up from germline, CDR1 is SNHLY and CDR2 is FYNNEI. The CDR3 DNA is TGTGCCAGCAGTGAAATTGTGAACGAGCAGTACTTC. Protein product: CASSEIVNEQYF. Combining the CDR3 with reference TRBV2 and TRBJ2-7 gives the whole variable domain EPEVTQTPSHQVTQMGQEVILRCVPISNHLYFYWYRQILGQKVEFLVSFYNNEISEKSEIFDDQFSVERPDGSNFTLKIRSTKLEDSAMYFCASSEIVNEQYFGPGTRLTVT.

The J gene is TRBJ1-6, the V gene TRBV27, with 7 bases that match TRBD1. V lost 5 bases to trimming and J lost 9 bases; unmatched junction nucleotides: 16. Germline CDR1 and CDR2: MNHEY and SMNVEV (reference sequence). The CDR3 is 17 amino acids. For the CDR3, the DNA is TGTGCCAGCAGTCCGTCTTCTGTACAGGGGAGTACTTCACCCCTCCACTTT. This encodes CASSPSSVQGSTSPLHF.

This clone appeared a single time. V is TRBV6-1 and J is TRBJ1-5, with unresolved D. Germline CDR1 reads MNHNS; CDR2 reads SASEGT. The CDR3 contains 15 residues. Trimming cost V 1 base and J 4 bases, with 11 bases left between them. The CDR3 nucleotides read TGTGCCAGCAGTGAAGGGTTCGAGATAAATCAGCCCCAGCATTTT. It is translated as CASSEGFEINQPQHF.

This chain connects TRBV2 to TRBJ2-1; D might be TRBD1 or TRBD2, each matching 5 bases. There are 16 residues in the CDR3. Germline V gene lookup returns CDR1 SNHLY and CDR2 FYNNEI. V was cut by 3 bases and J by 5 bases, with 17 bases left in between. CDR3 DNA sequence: TGTGCCAGCAGTGAGAGGGGACCCCCCTCAGACAATGAGCAGTTCTTC. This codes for CASSERGPPSDNEQFF.

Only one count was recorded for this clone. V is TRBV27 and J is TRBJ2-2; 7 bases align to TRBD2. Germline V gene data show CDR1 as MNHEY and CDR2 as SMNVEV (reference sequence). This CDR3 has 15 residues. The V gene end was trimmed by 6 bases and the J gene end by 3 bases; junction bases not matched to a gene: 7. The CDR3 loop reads CASRPSGRDTGELFF. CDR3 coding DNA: TGTGCCAGCAGACCGAGTGGGAGGGACACCGGGGAGCTGTTTTTT.

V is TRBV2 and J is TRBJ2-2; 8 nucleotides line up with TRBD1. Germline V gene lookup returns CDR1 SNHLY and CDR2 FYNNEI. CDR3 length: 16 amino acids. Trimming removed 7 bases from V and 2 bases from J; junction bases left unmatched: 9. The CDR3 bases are TGTGCCAGCACATCCCAGGGGGCCATCAACACCGGGGAGCTGTTTTTT. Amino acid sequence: CASTSQGAINTGELFF.

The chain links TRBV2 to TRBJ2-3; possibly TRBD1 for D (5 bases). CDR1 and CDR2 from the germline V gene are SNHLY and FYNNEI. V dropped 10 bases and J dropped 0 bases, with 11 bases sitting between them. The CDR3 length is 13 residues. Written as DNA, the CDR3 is TGTGCCAAGGCAGGGCTTAGCACAGATACGCAGTATTTT. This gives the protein CAKAGLSTDTQYF.

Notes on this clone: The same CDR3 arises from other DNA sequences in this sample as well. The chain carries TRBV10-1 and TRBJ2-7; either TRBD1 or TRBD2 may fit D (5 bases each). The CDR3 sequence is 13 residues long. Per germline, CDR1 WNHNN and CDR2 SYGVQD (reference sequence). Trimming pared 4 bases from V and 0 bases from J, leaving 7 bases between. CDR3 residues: CASSGGSSYEQYF. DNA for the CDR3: TGCGCCAGCAGTGGGGGGTCCTCCTACGAGCAGTACTTC.

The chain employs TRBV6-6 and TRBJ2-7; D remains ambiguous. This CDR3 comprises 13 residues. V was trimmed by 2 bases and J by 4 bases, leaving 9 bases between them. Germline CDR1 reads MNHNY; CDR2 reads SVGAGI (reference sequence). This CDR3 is CASSYEVGYEQYF. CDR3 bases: TGTGCCAGCAGTTACGAGGTCGGGTACGAGCAGTACTTC.

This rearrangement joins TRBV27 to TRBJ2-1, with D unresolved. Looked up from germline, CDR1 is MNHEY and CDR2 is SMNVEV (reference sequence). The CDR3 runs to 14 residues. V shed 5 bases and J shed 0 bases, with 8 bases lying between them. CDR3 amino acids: CASSAMVSYNEQFF. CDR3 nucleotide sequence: TGTGCCAGCAGTGCTATGGTCTCCTACAATGAGCAGTTCTTC.

The CDR3 bases are TGCGCCAGCAGCCAAGTGGGAACAACTGGAAACACCATATATTTT. Protein product: CASSQVGTTGNTIYF. This chain uses TRBV4-1 with TRBJ1-3; D gene uncertain. V lost 1 base, J lost 2 bases, and 9 bases lay in between. The CDR3 is 15 amino acids. Per germline, CDR1 MGHRA and CDR2 YSYEKL.

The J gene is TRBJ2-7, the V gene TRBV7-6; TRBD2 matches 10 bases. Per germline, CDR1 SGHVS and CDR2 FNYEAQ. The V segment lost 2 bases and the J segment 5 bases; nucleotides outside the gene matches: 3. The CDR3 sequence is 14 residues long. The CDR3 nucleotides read TGTGCCAGCAGCTTAAGCGGGGGGGCCGACGAGCAGTACTTC. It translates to CASSLSGGADEQYF.